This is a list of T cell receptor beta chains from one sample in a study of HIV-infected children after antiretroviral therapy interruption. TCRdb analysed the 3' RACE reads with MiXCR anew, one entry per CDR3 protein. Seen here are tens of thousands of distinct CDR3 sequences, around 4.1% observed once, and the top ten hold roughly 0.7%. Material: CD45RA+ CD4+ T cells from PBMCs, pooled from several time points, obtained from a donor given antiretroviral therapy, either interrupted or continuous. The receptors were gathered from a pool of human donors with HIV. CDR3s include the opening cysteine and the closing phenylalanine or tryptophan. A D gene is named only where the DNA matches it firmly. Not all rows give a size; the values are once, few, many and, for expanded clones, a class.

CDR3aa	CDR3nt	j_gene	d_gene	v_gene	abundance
CASSLGGTEQFF	TGTGCCAGCAGCTTGGGAGGGACTGAGCAGTTCTTC	TRBJ2-1	TRBD2	TRBV7-3	many
CASSLGMSTDTQYF	TGCGCCAGCAGCTTGGGGATGAGCACAGATACGCAGTATTTT	TRBJ2-3	-	TRBV5-1	many
CATSNGGLAGTGELFF	TGTGCCACCAGCAACGGGGGACTAGCGGGGACCGGGGAGCTGTTTTTT	TRBJ2-2	TRBD2	TRBV15	few
CAWSVIQSTDTQYF	TGTGCCTGGAGTGTAATACAAAGCACAGATACGCAGTATTTT	TRBJ2-3	-	TRBV30	many
CASSTNFGPGANTEAFF	TGCGCCAGCAGTACAAATTTTGGTCCAGGGGCGAACACTGAAGCTTTCTTT	TRBJ1-1	-	TRBV23-1	few
CASSLPGNTEAFF	TGCGCCAGCAGCTTGCCTGGGAACACTGAAGCTTTCTTT	TRBJ1-1	-	TRBV5-1	-
CASSILYLAKNIQYF	TGTGCCAGTAGTATCTTGTATTTAGCCAAAAACATTCAGTACTTC	TRBJ2-4	-	TRBV19	many
CASSTGTVNYGYTF	TGTGCCAGCAGCACCGGGACAGTAAACTATGGCTACACCTTC	TRBJ1-2	TRBD1	TRBV28	-
CASSRTGPDTEAFF	TGTGCCAGTTCTCGGACAGGGCCCGACACTGAAGCTTTCTTT	TRBJ1-1	TRBD1	TRBV19	many
CASSPSLAVGDTQYF	TGTGCCAGCAGCCCGAGTCTAGCGGTGGGGGATACGCAGTATTTT	TRBJ2-3	TRBD2	TRBV7-2	many
CASSGASHEQYF	TGCGCCAGCAGCGGTGCTTCTCACGAGCAGTACTTC	TRBJ2-7	-	TRBV5-1	many
CASSSLPGGRYYGYTF	TGTGCCAGCAGCTCCCTACCGGGGGGGAGATACTATGGCTACACCTTC	TRBJ1-2	-	TRBV7-2	many
CASSLRVGNQPQHF	TGTGCCAGCAGTCTCAGGGTGGGCAATCAGCCCCAGCATTTT	TRBJ1-5	-	TRBV28	many
CASSRDRNTLYF	TGTGCCAGCTCTCGGGACAGGAACACCTTGTACTTT	TRBJ2-7	TRBD1	TRBV13	many
CASSLSGDTQYF	TGTGCCAGCTCACTCAGTGGAGATACGCAGTATTTT	TRBJ2-3	-	TRBV18	many
CSVEGNTEAFF	TGCAGCGTTGAGGGGAACACTGAAGCTTTCTTT	TRBJ1-1	-	TRBV29-1	many
CATTIIQETQYF	TGTGCCACCACGATTATTCAAGAGACCCAGTACTTC	TRBJ2-5	-	TRBV2	many
CASSFPLGLVSGANVLTF	TGTGCCAGCAGCTTCCCGCTCGGACTTGTCTCTGGGGCCAACGTCCTGACTTTC	TRBJ2-6	-	TRBV7-2	many
CASWGQPHTDTQYF	TGTGCCAGCTGGGGACAGCCACACACAGATACGCAGTATTTT	TRBJ2-3	TRBD1	TRBV28	many
CAIAAGGPIDTQYF	TGTGCCATCGCAGCGGGGGGGCCGATAGATACGCAGTATTTT	TRBJ2-3	TRBD2	TRBV10-3	many
CASSEQGKDTQYF	TGTGCCAGCAGTGAACAGGGGAAAGATACGCAGTATTTT	TRBJ2-3	-	TRBV2	few
CASSQGRDYNEQFF	TGTGCCAGCAGCCAGGGAAGGGACTACAATGAGCAGTTCTTC	TRBJ2-1	-	TRBV2	few
CSAKVGGGADTQYF	TGCAGTGCTAAAGTGGGCGGGGGGGCAGATACGCAGTATTTT	TRBJ2-3	TRBD2	TRBV20-1	many
CSAHKTGRDIQYF	TGCAGTGCGCACAAGACAGGGCGGGACATTCAGTACTTC	TRBJ2-4	TRBD1	TRBV20-1	many
CASSGGQMNTGELFF	TGTGCCAGCAGCGGTGGACAGATGAACACCGGGGAGCTGTTTTTT	TRBJ2-2	-	TRBV5-4	many
CASSQVPGQGNTGELFF	TGTGCCAGCAGCCAGGTCCCGGGACAGGGGAACACCGGGGAGCTGTTTTTT	TRBJ2-2	TRBD1	TRBV3-1	many
CASSESGQGGYGYTF	TGTGCCAGCAGTGAAAGCGGACAGGGAGGCTATGGCTACACCTTC	TRBJ1-2	TRBD1	TRBV6-1	many
CASSYSRDRMTAYEQYF	TGTGCCAGCAGTTACTCGAGGGACCGGATGACTGCCTACGAGCAGTACTTC	TRBJ2-7	-	TRBV6-6	many
CSCGGGSSEQYF	TGCAGCTGCGGGGGGGGTAGCTCCGAGCAGTACTTC	TRBJ2-7	TRBD2	TRBV29-1	many
CAIINIVDTEAFF	TGTGCCATCATCAATATCGTGGACACTGAAGCTTTCTTT	TRBJ1-1	-	TRBV10-3	many
CASTDGRGNYEQYF	TGTGCCAGTACCGACGGGAGGGGGAACTACGAGCAGTACTTC	TRBJ2-7	TRBD2	TRBV19	many
CASSLPREGRAFF	TGTGCCAGCAGCTTGCCCAGGGAAGGTCGAGCTTTCTTT	TRBJ1-1	-	TRBV5-4	-
CASSQDAGGGQPQHF	TGTGCCAGCAGCCAAGATGCAGGGGGCGGTCAGCCCCAGCATTTT	TRBJ1-5	TRBD1	TRBV3-1	many
CASKDQDKTGELFF	TGTGCCAGCAAGGACCAGGACAAGACCGGGGAGCTGTTTTTT	TRBJ2-2	-	TRBV6-1	few
CASSWSQDYEQYF	TGTGCCAGCAGCTGGAGCCAGGACTACGAGCAGTACTTC	TRBJ2-7	-	TRBV7-8	many
CASSALPEAFF	TGTGCCAGCAGTGCCCTCCCTGAAGCTTTCTTT	TRBJ1-1	-	TRBV2	many
CASSLRTPNTEAFF	TGTGCCAGCAGCCTGAGGACACCGAACACTGAAGCTTTCTTT	TRBJ1-1	-	TRBV7-8	medium-sized